Included here is one T cell receptor beta chain sequence, with context. Using its own MiXCR run on the RACE reads, TCRdb lists one record per CDR3 protein. There are 250,000 or so distinct CDR3 sequences in the sample; about 7.7% occur only once, and roughly 1.2% lies in the top ten. The CDR3 contains 13 residues. The V end lost 2 bases, the J end lost 4 bases, and 8 bases lay between the germline ends. From germline, CDR1 is DFQATT and CDR2 SNEGSKA (reference sequence). This record comes from a study of human T cells and chemical hapten exposure. Study overall: In the roughly 25-week study, patients were dosed weekly with diphenylcyclopropenone on the scalp throughout.

Time point defined: pre-sensitization, week 0. The treatment was: therapeutic diphenylcyclopropenone sensitization with weekly scalp DPC. This chain uses TRBV20-1 with TRBJ2-2; D possibly corresponds to TRBD2 (5 bases). The starting material was whole blood, obtained in connection with sensitization to the hapten diphenylcyclopropenone (DPC). This TCR was recovered from a young man with alopecia areata. Some clones in this sample may be carry-over from other donors' samples. The CDR3 DNA reads TGCAGTGCTAGACGGAGGTTCACCGGGGAGCTGTTTTTT. Translation: CSARRRFTGELFF.